This is a list of T cell receptor beta chains from one sample in a study of metastatic and nonmetastatic thyroid tumors. With MiXCR, TCRdb called clones anew from the PCR reads. This sample has around 26,000 clones, with 10% to 15% found just once. The sample was blood. These receptors came from a female donor with papillary thyroid cancer or a benign thyroid nodule (not recorded which). Some clones in this sample may be carry-over from other donors' samples. Each CDR3 is given with its conserved first and last residue. A D gene is named only where the DNA matches it firmly. For some rows the clone size is stated as once, few or many, or as a class when expanded; others skip it.

J gene: TRBJ2-3; V gene: TRBV7-2; D gene: .; clone size: many; CDR3 protein: CASSSRELTDTQYF; CDR3 DNA: TGTGCCAGCAGCTCCCGAGAACTCACAGATACGCAGTATTTT
J gene: TRBJ2-3; V gene: TRBV19; D gene: TRBD2; clone size: many; CDR3 protein: CASRIAGGEADTQYF; CDR3 DNA: TGTGCCAGTAGGATAGCGGGAGGGGAGGCAGATACGCAGTATTTT
J gene: TRBJ1-6; V gene: TRBV19; D gene: .; clone size: medium-sized; CDR3 protein: CASSWSNSPLHF; CDR3 DNA: TGTGCCAGTAGTTGGAGTAATTCACCCCTCCACTTT
J gene: TRBJ1-2; V gene: TRBV2; D gene: TRBD1; clone size: many; CDR3 protein: CASTRTGGTYDYTF; CDR3 DNA: TGTGCCAGCACAAGGACAGGGGGCACCTATGACTACACCTTC
J gene: TRBJ2-7; V gene: TRBV12-3/TRBV12-4; D gene: .; clone size: .; CDR3 protein: CASNTPHPPYEQYF; CDR3 DNA: TGTGCCAGCAACACCCCCCATCCTCCCTACGAGCAGTACTTC
J gene: TRBJ1-2; V gene: TRBV19; D gene: TRBD1; clone size: few; CDR3 protein: CASSSSPGTGNGYTF; CDR3 DNA: TGTGCCAGTAGTAGCAGTCCCGGGACAGGGAATGGCTACACCTTC
J gene: TRBJ1-2; V gene: TRBV12-3/TRBV12-4; D gene: TRBD1; clone size: many; CDR3 protein: CASSFTTTGNYGYTF; CDR3 DNA: TGTGCCAGCAGTTTTACCACGACAGGGAACTATGGCTACACCTTC
J gene: TRBJ2-3; V gene: TRBV9; D gene: TRBD2; clone size: once; CDR3 protein: CASSASGKVDTQYF; CDR3 DNA: TGTGCCAGCAGCGCTAGCGGGAAGGTAGATACGCAGTATTTT
J gene: TRBJ2-3; V gene: TRBV3-1; D gene: TRBD1; clone size: many; CDR3 protein: CASSQRQGTDTQYF; CDR3 DNA: TGTGCCAGCAGCCAAAGACAGGGGACGGATACGCAGTATTTT
J gene: TRBJ2-7; V gene: TRBV12-3/TRBV12-4; D gene: .; clone size: .; CDR3 protein: CASSPRLDRGVQHF; CDR3 DNA: TGTGCCAGCAGTCCCAGACTCGACCGGGGCGTGCAGCACTTC
J gene: TRBJ2-7; V gene: TRBV30; D gene: TRBD2; clone size: many; CDR3 protein: CAWSFGGGYEQYF; CDR3 DNA: TGTGCCTGGAGCTTCGGGGGAGGGTACGAGCAGTACTTC
J gene: TRBJ1-5; V gene: TRBV10-3; D gene: .; clone size: many; CDR3 protein: CAISGEMGNQPQHF; CDR3 DNA: TGTGCCATCAGTGGGGAGATGGGCAATCAGCCCCAGCATTTT
J gene: TRBJ2-2; V gene: TRBV12-3/TRBV12-4; D gene: .; clone size: .; CDR3 protein: CASSFGLQTGELFF; CDR3 DNA: TGTGCCAGCAGTTTCGGGCTACAGACCGGGGAGCTGTTTTTT
J gene: TRBJ2-5; V gene: TRBV11-2; D gene: .; clone size: many; CDR3 protein: CASSLGTVPRETQYF; CDR3 DNA: TGTGCCAGCAGCTTAGGGACGGTTCCTCGGGAGACCCAGTACTTC
J gene: TRBJ1-5; V gene: TRBV12-3/TRBV12-4; D gene: .; clone size: many; CDR3 protein: CASSLQSRRDQPQHF; CDR3 DNA: TGTGCCAGCAGCCTCCAATCAAGACGGGACCAGCCCCAGCATTTT
J gene: TRBJ2-3; V gene: TRBV20-1; D gene: TRBD2; clone size: many; CDR3 protein: CSATSLREGTDTQYF; CDR3 DNA: TGCAGTGCTACAAGCTTGCGGGAGGGCACAGATACGCAGTATTTT
J gene: TRBJ2-7; V gene: TRBV6-1; D gene: TRBD1; clone size: many; CDR3 protein: CASSRDRNTYEQYF; CDR3 DNA: TGTGCCAGCTCAAGGGACAGGAATACCTACGAGCAGTACTTC
J gene: TRBJ1-4; V gene: TRBV11-1; D gene: .; clone size: many; CDR3 protein: CASSPRTGNEKLFF; CDR3 DNA: TGTGCCAGCAGCCCGCGGACGGGTAATGAAAAACTGTTTTTT
J gene: TRBJ1-1; V gene: TRBV6-1; D gene: .; clone size: many; CDR3 protein: CASRRSDTEAFF; CDR3 DNA: TGTGCCAGCAGGAGGTCGGACACTGAAGCTTTCTTT
J gene: TRBJ2-3; V gene: TRBV10-1; D gene: .; clone size: .; CDR3 protein: CASHLGKKGFSSTDTQYF; CDR3 DNA: TGCGCCAGCCATCTGGGCAAAAAGGGGTTTTCGAGCACAGATACGCAGTATTTT
J gene: TRBJ2-1; V gene: TRBV15; D gene: .; clone size: .; CDR3 protein: CATSRYGGEEQFF; CDR3 DNA: TGTGCCACCAGCAGGTACGGGGGAGAAGAGCAGTTCTTC
J gene: TRBJ2-3; V gene: TRBV19; D gene: .; clone size: many; CDR3 protein: CASSISVYGSPDTQYF; CDR3 DNA: TGTGCCAGTAGTATTTCAGTCTACGGGAGTCCAGATACGCAGTATTTT
J gene: TRBJ2-1; V gene: TRBV3-1; D gene: TRBD2; clone size: many; CDR3 protein: CASSPVLARDNEQFF; CDR3 DNA: TGTGCCAGCAGCCCGGTACTAGCGCGCGACAATGAGCAGTTCTTC
J gene: TRBJ2-3; V gene: TRBV15; D gene: .; clone size: few; CDR3 protein: CATGQEGDTQYF; CDR3 DNA: TGTGCCACAGGGCAGGAGGGAGATACGCAGTATTTT
J gene: TRBJ2-7; V gene: TRBV2; D gene: TRBD2; clone size: many; CDR3 protein: CASSEGSGGYEQYF; CDR3 DNA: TGTGCCAGCAGTGAGGGATCGGGGGGATACGAGCAGTACTTC
J gene: TRBJ2-4; V gene: TRBV15; D gene: .; clone size: many; CDR3 protein: CATSRDLSGLAKNIQYF; CDR3 DNA: TGTGCCACCAGCAGAGATCTGTCGGGACTAGCCAAAAACATTCAGTACTTC
J gene: TRBJ2-1; V gene: TRBV5-1; D gene: .; clone size: many; CDR3 protein: CASSPGGSYNEQFF; CDR3 DNA: TGCGCCAGCAGCCCAGGCGGATCCTACAATGAGCAGTTCTTC
J gene: TRBJ1-1; V gene: TRBV20-1; D gene: .; clone size: .; CDR3 protein: CSARVEGDTEAFF; CDR3 DNA: TGCAGTGCTAGGGTCGAAGGCGACACTGAAGCTTTCTTT
J gene: TRBJ2-6; V gene: TRBV19; D gene: .; clone size: many; CDR3 protein: CASGVYSGANVLTF; CDR3 DNA: TGTGCCAGTGGGGTTTACTCTGGGGCCAACGTCCTGACTTTC
J gene: TRBJ2-7; V gene: TRBV9; D gene: TRBD1; clone size: .; CDR3 protein: CASSGTAFYEQYF; CDR3 DNA: TGTGCCAGCAGTGGGACAGCCTTCTACGAGCAGTACTTC
J gene: TRBJ1-2; V gene: TRBV15; D gene: .; clone size: few; CDR3 protein: CATSSATGHYAYTF; CDR3 DNA: TGTGCCACCAGCAGCGCGACTGGACACTATGCCTACACCTTC